This is a list of T cell receptor beta chains from one sample in a study of T-cell reconstitution after alpha-beta-depleted transplantation in children. A single record per CDR3 protein comes from TCRdb applying MiXCR to the PCR reads. The data hold around 200,000 distinct CDR3 sequences, with around 8.4% observed a single time. The material sequenced was PBMCs, mostly from graft donor cells, taken 360 days after TCRalphabeta/CD19-depleted stem cell transplant. The origin of the receptors is a male patient between 2 and 10 years old who had a stem cell transplant for acute myeloid leukemia, so the T cells may come from the graft donor. Both conserved end residues are part of each CDR3. The D gene is left open where the match is weak. Size is omitted from some rows. Given values are once, few, many or a class for expanded clones.

v_call	clone_size	d_call	j_call	cdr3_nt	cdr3_aa
TRBV29-1	.	TRBD2	TRBJ2-1	TGCAGCGTTGAAGATGAGAGCGGGACCCCCGGGTATGAGCAGTTCTTC	CSVEDESGTPGYEQFF
TRBV14	.	.	TRBJ1-3	TGTGCCAGCAGCCAAGATCTAGTAGGGTCTGGAAACACCATATATTTT	CASSQDLVGSGNTIYF
TRBV12-3/TRBV12-4	few	.	TRBJ2-2	TGTGCCAGCACCTACGACAGGAGGACCGGGGAGCTGTTTTTT	CASTYDRRTGELFF
TRBV5-1	.	.	TRBJ1-1	TGCGCCAGCACCTTCCAGGGAGACACTGAAGCTTTCTTT	CASTFQGDTEAFF
TRBV20-1	.	TRBD2	TRBJ2-5	TGCAGTGCTCCCCAAGCGGGAGGGACAGAGACCCAGTACTTC	CSAPQAGGTETQYF
TRBV12-3/TRBV12-4	few	.	TRBJ2-3	TGTGCCAGCAGTTTTAGAGCAGATACGCAGTATTTT	CASSFRADTQYF
TRBV2	many	.	TRBJ2-4	TGTGCCAGCAGGGCAGGACAGTTATCGGACTTC	CASRAGQLSDF
TRBV20-1	few	.	TRBJ2-6	TGCAGTGCTAGAGGGGATTATCTAGGAGGGGCCAACGTCCTGACTTTC	CSARGDYLGGANVLTF
TRBV6-2/TRBV6-3	few	.	TRBJ1-1	TGTGCCAGCAGTTACCAAGAGCAGGCTTTCTTT	CASSYQEQAFF
TRBV20-1	.	.	TRBJ2-5	TGCAGTGCTAGAGATGTTCGGGAGCCGAGGGAGACCCAGTACTTC	CSARDVREPRETQYF
TRBV5-5	few	TRBD1	TRBJ1-6	TGTGCCAGCAGCCAACAGGGGGATAATTCACCCCTCCACTTT	CASSQQGDNSPLHF
TRBV18	.	TRBD2	TRBJ2-1	TGTGCCAGCCCGCGGGGGGGCTACAATGAGCAGTTCTTC	CASPRGGYNEQFF
TRBV12-3/TRBV12-4	.	.	TRBJ2-4	TGTGCCAGCAGTTTTCCCAACGGAGCCAAAAACATTCAGTACTTC	CASSFPNGAKNIQYF
TRBV4-2	many	TRBD2	TRBJ2-7	TGTGCCAGCAGCCAAGAGACCAGCGGGAGCGGGAACGAGCAGTACTTC	CASSQETSGSGNEQYF
TRBV7-2	many	TRBD1	TRBJ1-5	TGTGCCAGCAGCTCCTTTCAGGGGGGTGGCAATCAGCCCCAGCATTTT	CASSSFQGGGNQPQHF
TRBV5-1	many	.	TRBJ1-2	TGCGCCAGCAGCGGAGGGGGGAACTATGGCTACACCTTC	CASSGGGNYGYTF
TRBV7-6	few	.	TRBJ2-3	TGTGCCAGCAGCTTAGGAGGGAACCCCACAGATACGCAGTATTTT	CASSLGGNPTDTQYF
TRBV5-5	many	TRBD1	TRBJ2-2	TGTGCCAGCAGCTGGGACAGACCGAACACCGGGGAGCTGTTTTTT	CASSWDRPNTGELFF
TRBV20-1	.	.	TRBJ2-5	TGCAGTGCTAGAGTTGGTTGGGAGACCCAGTACTTC	CSARVGWETQYF
TRBV10-3	many	.	TRBJ2-2	TGTGCCATCAGAGGAGGTCCGAACACCGGGGAGCTGTTTTTT	CAIRGGPNTGELFF
TRBV27	many	.	TRBJ2-1	TGTGCCAGCAGGACTGCTAGGGCCCAGCACAATGAGCAGTTCTTC	CASRTARAQHNEQFF
TRBV19	.	.	TRBJ2-7	TGTGCCAGTAGTCCCAACTCCTACGAGCAGTACTTC	CASSPNSYEQYF
TRBV7-6	.	.	TRBJ1-2	TGTGCCAGCAGCTTACGATCGGGGTCGAATTATGGCTACACCTTC	CASSLRSGSNYGYTF
TRBV5-1	.	.	TRBJ2-2	TGCGCCAGCAGCCCACGCGGGATCAACACCGGGGAGCTGTTTTTT	CASSPRGINTGELFF
TRBV4-1	many	TRBD2	TRBJ2-1	TGCGCCAGCAGCGTGGAACTAGCGGGAGTTGAGCAGTTCTTC	CASSVELAGVEQFF
TRBV20-1	many	.	TRBJ1-5	TGCAGTGCTAGAGACAGGGGCTTTAGCAATCAGCCCCAGCATTTT	CSARDRGFSNQPQHF
TRBV5-1	many	.	TRBJ2-6	TGCGCCAGCAGCTTCGGTGGGGCCAACGTCCTGACTTTC	CASSFGGANVLTF
TRBV7-6	few	.	TRBJ2-7	TGTGCCAGCAGCCCCAACCTTACAGGGAGCGGCTACGAGCAGTACTTC	CASSPNLTGSGYEQYF
TRBV5-1	few	.	TRBJ1-3	TGCGCCAGCAGCCCTGGACCGAGCTCTGGAAACACCATATATTTT	CASSPGPSSGNTIYF
TRBV20-1	many	.	TRBJ2-1	TGCAGTGCTAGGCAGCGGCACAATTATGCTGGGGGCTACAATGAGCAGTTCTTC	CSARQRHNYAGGYNEQFF
TRBV20-1	.	TRBD1	TRBJ1-2	TGCAGTGCTAGACGTGGACAGGGCGGACGTACTTCCTATGGCTACACCTTC	CSARRGQGGRTSYGYTF
TRBV12-3/TRBV12-4	few	TRBD1	TRBJ1-1	TGTGCCAGCACCCGACTACAGGGGGACACTGAAGCTTTCTTT	CASTRLQGDTEAFF
TRBV7-3	few	TRBD1	TRBJ2-1	TGTGCCAGCAGCCCAGGGGGCTTGGGCCTCGATGAGCAGTTCTTC	CASSPGGLGLDEQFF
TRBV10-3	many	.	TRBJ1-5	TGTGCCATTCGGGGGGGAAGCAATCAGCCCCAGCATTTT	CAIRGGSNQPQHF
TRBV4-2	.	TRBD1	TRBJ2-6	TGTGCCAGCAGCGAGGGACAGGTGTTCTCTGGGGCCAACGTCCTGACTTTC	CASSEGQVFSGANVLTF
TRBV11-3	.	.	TRBJ2-5	TGTGCCAGCAGCAAGACTGCGGGAGAGACCCAGTACTTC	CASSKTAGETQYF
TRBV18	.	TRBD1	TRBJ1-2	TGTGCCAGCTCGCCCGACAGGGCCTGGGGCTACACCTTC	CASSPDRAWGYTF
TRBV12-3/TRBV12-4	.	TRBD1	TRBJ2-1	TGTGCCAGCAGTCCTCGGACAGGTTACAATGAGCAGTTCTTC	CASSPRTGYNEQFF
TRBV5-1	.	TRBD1	TRBJ1-1	TGCGCCAGCAGCCTAGGACAGGAACTGAAAGCTTTCTTT	CASSLGQELKAFF
TRBV2	.	.	TRBJ1-5	TGTGCCAGCAGGATGGACAGTGAGGTAACGCCCCAGCATTTT	CASRMDSEVTPQHF
TRBV5-1	many	TRBD1	TRBJ2-5	TGCGCCAGCAGCTTGCCGACAGGGGGAGAAGAGACCCAGTACTTC	CASSLPTGGEETQYF
TRBV5-4	.	TRBD1	TRBJ2-3	TGTGCCAGCAGCTTGGCGAACCGGGACAGGGGCACAGATACGCAGTATTTT	CASSLANRDRGTDTQYF
TRBV4-2	many	.	TRBJ2-1	TGTGCCAGCAGCCAAGCGACGCCTAGCTCCTACAATGAGCAGTTCTTC	CASSQATPSSYNEQFF
TRBV12-3/TRBV12-4	.	.	TRBJ1-2	TGTGCCAGCAGTTTAATGGCGGCCCAGGGTTATGGCTACACCTTC	CASSLMAAQGYGYTF
TRBV20-1	.	.	TRBJ1-4	TGCAGTGCTAGAATGGGGGCAACTAATGAAAAACTGTTTTTT	CSARMGATNEKLFF
TRBV4-3	few	.	TRBJ1-5	TGCGCCAGCAGCCAAGATCAACTGAGCAATCAGCCCCAGCATTTT	CASSQDQLSNQPQHF
TRBV12-3/TRBV12-4	many	TRBD2	TRBJ2-7	TGTGCCAGCAGTTTGAGTAGCGGGAGGTCGGGCGAGCAGTACTTC	CASSLSSGRSGEQYF
TRBV2	.	.	TRBJ2-7	TGTGCCAGCAGAGAGGCCGGTTACGGTTACGAGCAGTACTTC	CASREAGYGYEQYF
TRBV18	.	TRBD2	TRBJ2-1	TGTGCCAGCTCGTCACTAGCGGGAGAGGGCAATGAGCAGTTCTTC	CASSSLAGEGNEQFF
TRBV20-1	many	.	TRBJ2-7	TGCAGTGCTAGTTTCGCGGGGAAATACGAGCAGTACTTC	CSASFAGKYEQYF
TRBV7-2	once	.	TRBJ2-4	TGTGCCAGCAGCTTAGGGCCCATGAAGATCCTTCAGTACTTC	CASSLGPMKILQYF
TRBV12-3/TRBV12-4	many	.	TRBJ1-2	TGTGCCAGCAGTCATAGGACAGGCTACACCTTC	CASSHRTGYTF
TRBV11-1	.	.	TRBJ2-1	TGTGCCAGCAGCAACCGGGCCTACAATGAGCAGTTCTTC	CASSNRAYNEQFF
TRBV12-3/TRBV12-4	many	TRBD2	TRBJ2-3	TGTGCCAGCAGCGACAAAGGGACTAGCGGACCTTTTACGCAGTATTTT	CASSDKGTSGPFTQYF
TRBV11-2	.	TRBD1	TRBJ1-1	TGTGCCAGCAGCTTAGTTGACAGGGAACGGGGCACTGAAGCTTTCTTT	CASSLVDRERGTEAFF
TRBV29-1	many	TRBD1	TRBJ1-4	TGCAGCGTTGAAGGGGCGAAGGGGGCGAGAGAAAAACTGTTTTTT	CSVEGAKGAREKLFF
TRBV12-3/TRBV12-4	few	.	TRBJ2-3	TGTGCCAGCAGTTTGCGACAGGACACAGATACGCAGTATTTT	CASSLRQDTDTQYF